This TCR beta chain was retrieved from a study of OX40 agonist ivuxolimab in advanced cancers. Trimming removed 8 bases from V and 5 bases from J; junction bases left unmatched: 5. Germline lookup yields CDR1 SNHLY and CDR2 FYNNEI. This CDR3 is built from 12 residues. The method was immunoSEQ multiplex PCR; TCRdb's version includes in-frame clones alone and lacks a portion of them. The repertoire includes around 26,000 clones, 80% to 90% of them detected once, and 15% to 20% sits in the top ten. The sample here was CD4+ or CD8+ T cells sorted from blood, taken in a trial of the OX40 agonist ivuxolimab. This receptor was taken from an adult with an advanced solid tumor such as melanoma, head and neck, liver or kidney cancer. The chain employs TRBV2 and TRBJ1-1, with TRBD1 matching 7 bases. Here the CDR3 reads CASGSGGTEAFF. As DNA, the CDR3 is TGTGCCAGCGGTTCAGGGGGAACTGAAGCTTTCTTT.